This TCR beta chain was sequenced during a study of blood T cell repertoires in COVID-19. For the study at large: Sites across the United States, Italy and Spain contributed samples from acute and convalescent COVID-19. In each case, the material was cDNA or gDNA derived from T cells, B-cell-depleted T cells, or PBMCs.

Authors' analysis steps: Reference gene primer amplification in the assay estimated nucleated cell counts. Here immunoSEQ multiplex PCR was the method, and the copy in TCRdb shows in-frame clones only, minus some. Clone size and V and J calls were adopted from that table, with D and trimming inferred from the DNA. The repertoire has about 200,000 clones, 80% to 90% of them found once; the top ten carry roughly 3.5%. J lost 11 bases, V lost 5 bases, and 12 bases had no gene match. CDR3 length: 14 amino acids. Germline CDR1 and CDR2: SGHTA and FQGNSA. Material for sequencing was peripheral blood. J is TRBJ1-5 and V is TRBV7-2; 7 bases line up with TRBD1. This sequence originates from a man in his 60s with acute or convalescent COVID-19. The CDR3, as DNA: TGTGCCAGCAGCCCCCGGACAGGTCCCACGGCCCAGCATTTT. Its protein is CASSPRTGPTAQHF. Full variable domain (remainder filled in from reference TRBV7-2 and TRBJ1-5): GAGVSQSPSNKVTEKGKDVELRCDPISGHTALYWYRQSLGQGLEFLIYFQGNSAPDKSGLPSDRFSAERTGGSVSTLTIQRTQQEDSAVYLCASSPRTGPTAQHFGDGTRLSIL.